This TCR beta chain was profiled in a study of blood T cell dynamics during melanoma immunotherapy. Time point meaning: pre-treatment baseline. At 12 weeks after first infusion, RECIST 1.1 defined response for most patients. No patient had earlier systemic cancer treatment, concurrent immunosuppressants, or another active cancer. Using immunoSEQ multiplex PCR, the repertoire was profiled, and TCRdb retains in-frame clones only, with some absent. Of 20,000 to 25,000 clones in the sample, roughly 89% were seen once. The germline V gene has CDR1 SGHDN and CDR2 FVKESK. The V and J ends lost 5 bases and 4 bases respectively, with 20 bases between them. The CDR3 has 16 amino acids.

This TCR was sampled from a human donor with melanoma. This sequence joins TRBV14 and TRBJ2-5; D not resolved. The material was blood, obtained from a patient treated with checkpoint blockade. CDR3 sequence: CASSKRLRAPPETQYF. The CDR3 nucleotides are TGTGCCAGCAGCAAGCGTCTCCGGGCCCCTCCAGAGACCCAGTACTTC.